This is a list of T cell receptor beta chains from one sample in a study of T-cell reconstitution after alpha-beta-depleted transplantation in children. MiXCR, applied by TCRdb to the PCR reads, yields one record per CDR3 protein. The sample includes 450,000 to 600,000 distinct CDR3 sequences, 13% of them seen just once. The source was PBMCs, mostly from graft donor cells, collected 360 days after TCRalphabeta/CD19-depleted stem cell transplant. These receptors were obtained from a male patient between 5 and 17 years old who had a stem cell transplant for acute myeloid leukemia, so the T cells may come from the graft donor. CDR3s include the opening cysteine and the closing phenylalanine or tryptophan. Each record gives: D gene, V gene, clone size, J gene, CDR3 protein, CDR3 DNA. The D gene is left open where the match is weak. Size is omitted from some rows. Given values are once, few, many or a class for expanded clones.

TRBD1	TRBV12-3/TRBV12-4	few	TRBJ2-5	CASSSGQGVGTQYF	TGTGCCAGCAGTTCGGGACAGGGCGTAGGAACCCAGTACTTC
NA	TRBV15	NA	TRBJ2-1	CATSIRGQRYNEQFF	TGTGCCACCAGCATTCGGGGGCAGAGGTACAATGAGCAGTTCTTC
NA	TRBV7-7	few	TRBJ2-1	CASSPLAGIGSYNEQFF	TGTGCTAGCAGCCCCCTTGCCGGTATCGGTAGCTACAATGAGCAGTTCTTC
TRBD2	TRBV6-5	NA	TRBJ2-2	CASSFRLAGNTGELFF	TGTGCCAGCAGTTTCAGACTAGCGGGCAACACCGGGGAGCTGTTTTTT
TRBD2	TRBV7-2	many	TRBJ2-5	CASLLVAGGQETQYF	TGTGCCAGTCTGCTGGTGGCGGGAGGGCAAGAGACCCAGTACTTC
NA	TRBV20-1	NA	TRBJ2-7	CRGKSKAYEQYF	TGCAGGGGCAAGTCTAAGGCCTACGAGCAGTACTTC
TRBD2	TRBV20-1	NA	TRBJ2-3	CSASAGAELDTQYF	TGCAGTGCGTCAGCGGGAGCTGAGTTAGATACGCAGTATTTT
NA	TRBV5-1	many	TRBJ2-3	CASSQKMDTQYF	TGCGCCAGCAGCCAAAAAATGGATACGCAGTATTTT
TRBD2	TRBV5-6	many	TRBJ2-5	CASSLGLAGLGQETQYF	TGTGCCAGCAGCCTGGGACTAGCGGGCTTAGGCCAAGAGACCCAGTACTTC
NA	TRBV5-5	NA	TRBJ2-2	CASSLEGGRGDTGELFF	TGTGCCAGCAGCTTGGAGGGGGGGCGCGGGGACACCGGGGAGCTGTTTTTT
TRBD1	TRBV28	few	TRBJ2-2	CASSLEGAHTGELFF	TGTGCCAGCAGCCTCGAGGGGGCGCACACCGGGGAGCTGTTTTTT
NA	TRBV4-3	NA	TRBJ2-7	CASSQAAFSYEQYF	TGCGCCAGCAGCCAAGCGGCATTCTCCTACGAGCAGTACTTC
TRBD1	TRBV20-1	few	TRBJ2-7	CSARGGQGAYEQYF	TGCAGTGCTAGAGGGGGACAGGGGGCCTACGAGCAGTACTTC
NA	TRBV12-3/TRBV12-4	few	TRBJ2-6	CASSPRTAPFSGANVLTF	TGTGCCAGCAGTCCGAGGACAGCTCCCTTCTCTGGGGCCAACGTCCTGACTTTC
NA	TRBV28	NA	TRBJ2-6	CASSWTPSGANVLTF	TGTGCCAGCAGTTGGACTCCCTCTGGGGCCAACGTCCTGACTTTC
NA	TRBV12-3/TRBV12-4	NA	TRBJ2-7	CASSTEGLGSYEQYF	TGTGCCAGCAGTACTGAGGGACTGGGCTCCTACGAGCAGTACTTC
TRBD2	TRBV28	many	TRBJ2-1	CASRSSGRAPAF	TGTGCCAGCAGATCGAGCGGGAGGGCTCCGGCCTTC
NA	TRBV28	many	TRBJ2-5	CASSPFRETQYF	TGTGCCAGCAGCCCGTTTCGAGAGACCCAGTACTTC
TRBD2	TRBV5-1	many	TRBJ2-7	CASSLDAGVGGEQYF	TGCGCCAGCAGCTTGGATGCGGGAGTTGGAGGCGAGCAGTACTTC
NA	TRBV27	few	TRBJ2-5	CASSLASNQETQYF	TGTGCCAGCAGTTTGGCGTCTAACCAAGAGACCCAGTACTTC
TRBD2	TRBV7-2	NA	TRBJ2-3	CASTARTSAPDTQYF	TGTGCCAGCACCGCCCGGACTAGCGCCCCAGATACGCAGTATTTT
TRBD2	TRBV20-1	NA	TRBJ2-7	CSAKPRREGIYEQYF	TGCAGTGCTAAACCCCGGAGGGAGGGGATCTACGAGCAGTACTTC
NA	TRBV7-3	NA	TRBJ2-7	CASSFEGGPVAYEQYF	TGTGCCAGCAGCTTTGAGGGGGGGCCCGTAGCCTACGAGCAGTACTTC
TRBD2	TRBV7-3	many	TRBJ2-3	CASSSVVREREASTDTQYF	TGTGCCAGCAGCTCGGTTGTACGGGAGCGGGAGGCCTCCACAGATACGCAGTATTTT
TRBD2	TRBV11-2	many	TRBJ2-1	CASSLGLTSGPRDEQFF	TGTGCCAGCAGCTTAGGTTTGACTAGCGGCCCGAGGGATGAGCAGTTCTTC
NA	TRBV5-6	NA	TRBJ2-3	CASSPRVVARTDTQYF	TGTGCCAGCAGCCCGCGGGTGGTAGCGCGCACAGATACGCAGTATTTT
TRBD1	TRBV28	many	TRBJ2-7	CASSFGTDPYEQYF	TGTGCCAGCAGTTTTGGGACAGATCCCTACGAGCAGTACTTC
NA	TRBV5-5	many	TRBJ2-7	CASSRGADAYEQYF	TGTGCCAGCAGCCGAGGGGCCGACGCCTACGAGCAGTACTTC
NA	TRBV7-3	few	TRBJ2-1	CASSPLYSHEQFF	TGTGCCAGCAGCCCTTTATACTCCCATGAGCAGTTCTTC
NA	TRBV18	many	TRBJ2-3	CASSPLGGTDTQYF	TGTGCCAGCAGCCCACTAGGAGGAACAGATACGCAGTATTTT
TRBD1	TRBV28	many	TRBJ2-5	CASSPQGRETQYF	TGTGCCAGCAGTCCACAGGGGCGAGAGACCCAGTACTTC
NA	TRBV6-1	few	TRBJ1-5	CASSRKLDGSNQPQHF	TGTGCCAGCAGCCGAAAACTTGACGGGAGCAATCAGCCCCAGCATTTT
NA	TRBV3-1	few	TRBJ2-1	CASSQPQGTGGGPGNEQFF	TGTGCCAGCAGCCAACCACAGGGGACGGGGGGAGGGCCGGGAAATGAGCAGTTCTTC
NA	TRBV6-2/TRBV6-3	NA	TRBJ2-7	CASSYYIYEQYF	TGTGCCAGCAGTTACTATATCTACGAGCAGTACTTC
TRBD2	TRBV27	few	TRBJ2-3	CASSLRSGLAGDTQYF	TGTGCCAGCAGTTTAAGGTCGGGACTAGCCGGAGATACGCAGTATTTT
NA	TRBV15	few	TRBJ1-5	CATSSSGRDQPQHF	TGTGCCACCAGCAGTTCAGGGAGGGATCAGCCCCAGCATTTT
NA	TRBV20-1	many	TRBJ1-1	CSANIQMNTEAFF	TGCAGTGCTAACATACAAATGAACACTGAAGCTTTCTTT
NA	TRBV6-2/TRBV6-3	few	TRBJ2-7	CASSLGTNVVYEQYF	TGTGCCAGCAGCCTCGGGACGAACGTGGTCTACGAGCAGTACTTC
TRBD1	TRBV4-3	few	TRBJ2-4	CASSQDRTGPKNIQYF	TGCGCCAGCAGCCAAGATCGGACAGGGCCCAAAAACATTCAGTACTTC
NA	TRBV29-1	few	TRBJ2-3	CSVEGTLTSTDTQYF	TGCAGCGTTGAAGGGACACTCACTAGCACAGATACGCAGTATTTT
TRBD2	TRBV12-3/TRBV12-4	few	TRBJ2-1	CASLTSGRAAEQFF	TGTGCCAGCCTTACTAGCGGGAGGGCCGCTGAGCAGTTCTTC
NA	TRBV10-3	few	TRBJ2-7	CAISARASGVYEQYF	TGTGCCATCAGTGCCAGGGCTTCGGGGGTCTACGAGCAGTACTTC
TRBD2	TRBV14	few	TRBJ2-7	CASSRRGPGLALYEQYF	TGTGCCAGCAGCCGGAGGGGCCCGGGACTAGCCCTCTACGAGCAGTACTTC
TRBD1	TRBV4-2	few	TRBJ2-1	CASSQVSRTGGRREGKGNEQFF	TGTGCCAGCAGCCAAGTGAGTAGGACAGGGGGTCGACGGGAGGGCAAAGGCAATGAGCAGTTCTTC
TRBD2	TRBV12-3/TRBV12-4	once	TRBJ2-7	CASSLSLAGFNEQYF	TGTGCCAGCAGTTTGAGTCTAGCGGGATTCAACGAGCAGTACTTC
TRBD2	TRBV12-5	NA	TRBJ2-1	CASRREGLRSEQFF	TGTGCTAGTAGACGGGAGGGCCTCCGTAGTGAGCAGTTCTTC
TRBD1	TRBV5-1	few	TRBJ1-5	CASSRGLGNQPQHF	TGCGCCAGCAGCAGGGGGCTGGGGAATCAGCCCCAGCATTTT
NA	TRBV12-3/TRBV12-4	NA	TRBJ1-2	CASSPVARAYTF	TGTGCCAGCAGTCCGGTCGCTCGGGCCTACACCTTC
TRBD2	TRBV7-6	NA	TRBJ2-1	CASSTHLLAGVPVEQFF	TGTGCCAGCAGCACCCATCTTTTGGCGGGAGTACCAGTTGAGCAGTTCTTC
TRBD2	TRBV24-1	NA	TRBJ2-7	CATSDDTGLGYEQYF	TGTGCCACCAGTGACGATACCGGACTAGGCTACGAGCAGTACTTC
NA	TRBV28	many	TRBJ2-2	CASSLTHTVTGELFF	TGTGCCAGCAGTTTAACGCATACCGTCACCGGGGAGCTGTTTTTT
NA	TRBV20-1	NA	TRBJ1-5	CSARALSGSNQPQHF	TGCAGTGCTAGAGCACTATCAGGGAGCAATCAGCCCCAGCATTTT
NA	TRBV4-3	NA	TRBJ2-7	CASSQDTTGYEQYF	TGCGCCAGCAGCCAAGATACAACGGGGTACGAGCAGTACTTC
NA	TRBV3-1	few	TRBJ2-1	CASSQATAYNEQFF	TGTGCCAGCAGCCAAGCAACCGCGTACAATGAGCAGTTCTTC
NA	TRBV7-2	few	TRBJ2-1	CASSLGPGSEQFF	TGTGCCAGCAGCTTAGGACCAGGGAGTGAGCAGTTCTTC